Below are 14 T cell receptor beta chains sequenced from a single sample in a study of cytomegalovirus exposure and HLA in healthy donors. The PCR ran on 60 Vbeta and 13 Jbeta primers. Sequencing was performed with immunoSEQ multiplex PCR; in TCRdb, only in-frame clones are kept and a portion is missing. Of some 150,000 clones listed, about four fifths are singletons. The specimen was PBMCs. All receptors come from a man over 45 in good health and CMV-seropositive.

The genes are TRBV4-1 and TRBJ1-2, with 10 bases matching TRBD1. The J segment lost 4 bases and the V segment lost 1 base, leaving 6 bases of the junction unmatched. The CDR3 extends over 16 amino acids. Germline V CDR1 and CDR2: MGHRA, YSYEKL. CDR3 sequence reads: CASSQGQGAPAYGYTF. The CDR3 nucleotides are TGCGCCAGCAGCCAAGGACAGGGGGCGCCTGCCTATGGCTACACCTTC.

The gene calls are TRBV7-9 and TRBJ2-5, with 7 bases that match TRBD1. The junction had 2 bases not matched to a gene; V was cut back by 4 bases and J by 0 bases. The CDR3 sequence is 14 residues long. CDR1 is SEHNR and CDR2 is FQNEAQ in the germline V gene (reference sequence). The CDR3 reads CASSSTGYQETQYF. The CDR3, as DNA: TGTGCCAGCAGCTCGACAGGGTACCAAGAGACCCAGTACTTC.

V usage is TRBV6-5 and J usage is TRBJ1-2, with a weak D call TRBD1 (5 bases). This CDR3 is built from 14 residues. CDR1 is MNHEY, CDR2 SVGAGI, per germline. V was cut by 0 bases and J by 0 bases, with 5 bases left in between. CDR3 region: CASSYSGPNYGYTF. CDR3 DNA: TGTGCCAGCAGTTACTCGGGGCCTAACTATGGCTACACCTTC.

The V gene is TRBV18, the J gene TRBJ2-5, with a weak D call TRBD1 (5 bases). The CDR3 contains 13 residues. Trimming stripped 3 bases from V and 4 bases from J, with 9 bases between. The germline gives CDR1 KGHSH, CDR2 LQKENI. The CDR3 loop is CASSPAQGETQYF. In DNA form, the CDR3 reads TGTGCCAGCTCACCTGCTCAGGGAGAGACCCAGTACTTC.

V is TRBV6-5 and J is TRBJ2-5; a weak D match, TRBD1 (5 bases). This CDR3 comprises 14 residues. Trimming took off 4 bases at V and 2 bases at J, with 11 bases between the two ends. Germline lookup yields CDR1 MNHEY and CDR2 SVGAGI. DNA of the CDR3: TGTGCCAGCAGTTGGACAAGTGTACAAGAGACCCAGTACTTC. Protein sequence: CASSWTSVQETQYF.

The chain carries TRBV28 and TRBJ2-5; 7 nucleotides match TRBD1. The germline CDR1 and CDR2 sequences are MDHEN and SYDVKM. This CDR3 is 15 amino acids long. The V and J ends lost 5 bases and 7 bases, in that order; junction bases with no gene match: 13. The CDR3 region is CASSPPDRVKGTQYF. Here the CDR3 DNA reads TGTGCCAGCAGTCCCCCTGACAGGGTCAAGGGGACCCAGTACTTC.

The chain links TRBV4-2 to TRBJ2-5; 14 nucleotides agree with TRBD2. Per germline, CDR1 LGHNA and CDR2 YNFKEQ. The junction had 12 bases not matched to a gene; V was cut back by 3 bases and J by 6 bases. This CDR3 region has 18 residues. The chain's CDR3 is CASSQGTSGSLNKKTQYF. DNA for the CDR3: TGTGCCAGCAGCCAGGGGACTAGCGGGAGCCTTAATAAGAAGACCCAGTACTTC.

The chain joins TRBV7-9 to TRBJ2-4, with a weak D call TRBD2 (6 bases). CDR3 length: 16 residues. Trimming removed 5 bases at V and 1 base at J, with 15 bases between. Germline lookup yields CDR1 SEHNR and CDR2 FQNEAQ (reference sequence). CDR3 nucleotide sequence: TGTGCCAGCAGCCCGCCTGTTGGGGGGGCCAAAAACATTCAGTACTTC. It translates to CASSPPVGGAKNIQYF.

This clone has only one observation. The genes are TRBV30 and TRBJ1-5, with TRBD1 matching over 7 bases. V was clipped by 8 bases and J by 3 bases; unmatched bases: 7. The CDR3 totals 13 residues. Germline CDR1 is GTSNPN and CDR2 is SVGIG (reference sequence). The CDR3: CAAQQGLNQPQHF. The CDR3 bases are TGTGCCGCCCAACAGGGGCTCAATCAGCCCCAGCATTTT.

CDR3 sequence reads: CASSYTGTSGLGAQYF. The CDR3 DNA follows: TGTGCCAGCAGTTATACCGGGACTAGCGGGCTGGGAGCGCAGTACTTC. The J gene is TRBJ2-5, the V gene TRBV6-5; the match to TRBD2 covers 12 bases. Germline values: CDR1 MNHEY, CDR2 SVGAGI. There are 16 residues in the CDR3. V lost 3 bases, J lost 11 bases, and 13 bases stayed unmatched.

The rearrangement uses TRBV5-1 and TRBJ1-2, with 7 bases matching TRBD1. Per germline, CDR1 SGHRS and CDR2 YFSETQ. J lost 2 bases, V lost 0 bases, and 4 bases had no gene match. CDR3 length equals 15 residues. The CDR3: CASSLDGRGNYGYTF. CDR3 nucleotides: TGCGCCAGCAGCTTGGATGGCAGGGGGAACTATGGCTACACCTTC. The full variable domain, rest sourced from reference TRBV5-1 and TRBJ1-2, is KAGVTQTPRYLIKTRGQQVTLSCSPISGHRSVSWYQQTPGQGLQFLFEYFSETQRNKGNFPGRFSGRQFSNSRSEMNVSTLELGDSALYLCASSLDGRGNYGYTFGSGTRLTVV.

For this clone: The junction shows a germline mismatch at one end, possibly a read error. The same CDR3 can be traced to other DNA sequences in this sample. This chain links TRBV7-9 with TRBJ1-6; 7 nucleotides agree with TRBD1. Germline V gives CDR1 SEHNR, CDR2 FQNEAQ (reference sequence). The CDR3 extends over 14 amino acids. The DNA of the CDR3 is TGTTCCAGCAGCTCAGACAGGGCCAATTCACCCCTCCACTTT. This translates into CSSSSDRANSPLHF.

The rearrangement uses TRBV9 and TRBJ2-2; TRBD1 agrees at 7 bases. This CDR3 has 14 residues. Germline V gene lookup returns CDR1 SGDLS and CDR2 YYNGEE. Trimming took 4 bases from V and 5 from J; bases not matched to a gene: 5. The CDR3 is CASSTRQGTGELFF. CDR3 DNA: TGTGCCAGCAGCACCCGACAGGGAACCGGGGAGCTGTTTTTT.

A note on this clone: One end of the junction does not line up with germline, which may come from a read error. The chain combines TRBV7-9 with TRBJ2-7, with 7 bases that match TRBD2. CDR3 length equals 15 residues. Germline V lookup: CDR1 SEHNR, CDR2 FQNEAQ (reference sequence). The CDR3 DNA reads TGTTCCAGCAGCCGAGATAGCGGGTCTTCCTACGAGCAGTACTTC. Translation gives CSSSRDSGSSYEQYF.